The T cell receptor beta chain under discussion was sequenced for a study of blood T cell repertoires in COVID-19. As for the study in general: Acute and convalescent COVID-19 specimens originated in the United States, Italy and Spain. The analysed material was cDNA or gDNA that came from T cells, B-cell-depleted T cells, or PBMCs.

As handled by the study authors: Estimation of nucleated cell counts was performed using reference gene primer amplification. Using immunoSEQ multiplex PCR, the repertoire was profiled, and TCRdb retains in-frame clones only, with some absent. From that table come the V and J calls and clone size; the DNA was used to work out D and trimming. The sample includes 65,000 to 75,000 clones, around 75% of them seen just once. The TCR sequence derives from a man between 65 and 85 years old with acute or convalescent COVID-19. Sample: peripheral blood.

CDR3 region: CASSQGGRGNEQFF. The DNA for the CDR3 is TGTGCCAGCAGCCAAGGAGGTAGGGGGAATGAGCAGTTCTTC. This chain links TRBV2 with TRBJ2-1, with D perhaps matching TRBD1 (6 bases). Trimming stripped 6 bases from V and 7 bases from J, with 16 bases between. Germline CDR1 is SNHLY and CDR2 is FYNNEI. The CDR3 is 14 amino acids.